A selection of T cell receptor beta chains follows, all from one sample in a study of CXCR3-negative and CXCR3-positive naive CD8 T cells. TCRdb reprocessed the 5' RACE reads, keeping one entry per CDR3 protein, no DNA. This specimen shows just under 6,000 distinct CDR3 sequences; the ten leading clones hold about 1.7%. The specimen was naive CXCR3+ CD8+ T cells from blood. These receptors all stem from a human donor in good health. Some clones in this sample may be carry-over from other donors' samples. The CDR3 runs from the conserved cysteine through the conserved F or W. Expanded clones are given a class, and other clones once, few, many or no size at all.

- | TRBJ2-5 | TRBV7-2 | CASSEDRAAETQYF
- | TRBJ1-1 | TRBV5-1 | CASRQNTEAFF
medium-sized | TRBJ2-7 | TRBV6-5 | CASSRDRVGSYEQYF
medium-sized | TRBJ2-7 | TRBV12-3/TRBV12-4 | CASSLGRAGYEQYF
- | TRBJ2-1 | TRBV5-4 | CASSSDEVEQFF
medium-sized | TRBJ1-4 | TRBV5-6 | CASSLLWGPGGEKLFF
- | TRBJ2-7 | TRBV2 | CASSESPGGYEQYF
- | TRBJ2-1 | TRBV10-2 | CASGALAGGGSDNEQFF
- | TRBJ2-1 | TRBV7-6 | CASSLERQGIEQFF
- | TRBJ2-7 | TRBV9 | CASSVTGASEQYF
medium-sized | TRBJ2-5 | TRBV20-1 | CSARDLGRGETQYF
medium-sized | TRBJ2-1 | TRBV7-9 | CASSLTTLGLAGVNEQFF
medium-sized | TRBJ2-1 | TRBV12-3/TRBV12-4 | CASSSRVEQFF
medium-sized | TRBJ2-7 | TRBV29-1 | CSVEGGLAGGDYEQYF
medium-sized | TRBJ2-1 | TRBV12-3/TRBV12-4 | CASSPGTGSNEQFF
medium-sized | TRBJ1-1 | TRBV27 | CASTTTGSWGTEAFF
medium-sized | TRBJ1-5 | TRBV29-1 | CSVVLGSLGNQPQHF
- | TRBJ1-2 | TRBV21-1 | CASSKHPGQQTHGYTF
- | TRBJ2-5 | TRBV28 | CASIRLAGQQETQYF
medium-sized | TRBJ2-5 | TRBV29-1 | CSVEHRGGGETQYF
medium-sized | TRBJ1-1 | TRBV12-5 | CASGEGNTEAFF
- | TRBJ2-1 | TRBV2 | CASSEAVGTGNNEQFF
- | TRBJ2-7 | TRBV4-1 | CASSQAASYEQYF